These T cell receptor beta chains were read from a single sample in a study of T cell changes during pregnancy in multiple sclerosis. The repertoire was sequenced with immunoSEQ multiplex PCR; TCRdb's copy has only in-frame clones and lacks some. The repertoire holds under 95,000 clones, with 80% to 95% as singletons. The sample here was peripheral blood, taken in the second trimester of pregnancy. Receptors were obtained from a female donor with multiple sclerosis, enrolled in a pregnancy study. Each CDR3 is given with its conserved first and last residue.

TRBV19	CASSVGTSGRATDTQYF
TRBV13	CASSVGGGSGELFF
TRBV19	CASSIRDRGLQPQHF
TRBV9	CASSVYGQTGTNTEAFF
TRBV9	CASSVDPTQGMNTEAFF
TRBV6-6	CASSYPGGALGGYTF
TRBV5-4	CASSGAAGELFF
TRBV7-2	CASSLVGSGNSYEQYF
TRBV18	CASSPGGGLYDQYF
TRBV5-6	CASSFSLQGIYTEAFF
TRBV7-9	CASSLGSQGTTEAFF
TRBV9	CASSGSGRAFNEQFF
TRBV27	CASSELSSSYNEQFF
TRBV11-2	CASSRSGESQETQYF
TRBV7-9	CASTQGGRPGELFF
TRBV7-9	CASRAGTGNSPLHF
TRBV19	CAIKPVWSEAFF
TRBV29-1	CSVEVGRTEAFF
TRBV6-6	CASSRSSGNNEQFF
TRBV11-1	CASSLSASSYNSPLHF
TRBV11-3	CASSSGGTEAFF
TRBV7-2	CASSLDRGRVNGYTF
TRBV11-2	CASSLAGADYTDTQYF
TRBV4-2	CASSQEPLSLGARGNTIYF
TRBV9	CASSFLGGRFTDTQYF
TRBV2	CASSEDSFGNTQYF
TRBV7-6	CASRFYRELGSWGNEKLFF
TRBV6-1	CASRTPGQGTYEQYF
TRBV19	CASRANLAKNIQYF
TRBV5-1	CASRPDREWSPLHF
TRBV6-6	CASSYGGSGQESKYF
TRBV5-6	CASSLRLFNEKLFF
TRBV5-4	CASSVGQGTSPLHF
TRBV27	CASSYRQGGGYGYTF
TRBV27	CASSRQGAGQPQHF
TRBV11-2	CASSLGGQNYGYTF
TRBV7-3	CASSLSPGYTGELFF
TRBV11-1	CASKRTGAARNEQYF
TRBV5-1	CASSLGGKETQYF
TRBV25-1	CASSESGQGSTDTQYF
TRBV6-1	CASLDQNSNQPQHF
TRBV28	CASSLLKAGGGFEQFF
TRBV5-1	CASSFGQEAFF
TRBV7-6	CASSLMPMDRENIQYF
TRBV4-3	CASSQGAGGGTGELFF
TRBV7-2	CASSLVTGDSPLHF
TRBV11-2	CASSHRTGINTEAFF
TRBV7-9	CASSLVGQPKTLHF